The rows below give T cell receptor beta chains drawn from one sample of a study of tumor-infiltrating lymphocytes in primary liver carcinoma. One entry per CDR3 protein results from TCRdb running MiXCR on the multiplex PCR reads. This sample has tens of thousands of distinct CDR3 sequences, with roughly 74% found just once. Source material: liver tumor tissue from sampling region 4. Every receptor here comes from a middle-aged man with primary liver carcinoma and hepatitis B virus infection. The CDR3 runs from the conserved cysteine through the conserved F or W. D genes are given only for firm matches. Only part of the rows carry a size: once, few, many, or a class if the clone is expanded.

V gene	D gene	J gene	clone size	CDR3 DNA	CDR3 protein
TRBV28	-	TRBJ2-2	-	TGTGCCAACAGTTTCGACAGGCCGAACACCGGGGAGCTGTTTTTT	CANSFDRPNTGELFF
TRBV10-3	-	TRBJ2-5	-	TGTGCCATCACTGAGTCCGAGGAGACCCAGTACTTC	CAITESEETQYF
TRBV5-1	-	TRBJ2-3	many	TGCGCCAGCAGCTTCGGCCATAACACAGATACGCAGTATTTT	CASSFGHNTDTQYF
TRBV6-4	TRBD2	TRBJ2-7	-	TGTGCCAGCAATGACCCGACTAGCGGGGTCTACAAGCAGTACTTC	CASNDPTSGVYKQYF
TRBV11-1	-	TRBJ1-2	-	TGTACCAACATCTTGGTCCATAACTATGGCTACATCTTC	CTNILVHNYGYIF
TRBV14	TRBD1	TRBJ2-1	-	TGTGCCAGCAGTAGTCGACAGGGGGGCCAGTTAAATGAGCAGTTCTTC	CASSSRQGGQLNEQFF
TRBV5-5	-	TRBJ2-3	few	TGTGCCAGCAGATGGGGAATGGTGGCAGACACGCAGTATTTT	CASRWGMVADTQYF
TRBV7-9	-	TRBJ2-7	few	TGTGCCAGCAGTTTCGACTTACTCCCCTACGACCAGTACTTC	CASSFDLLPYDQYF
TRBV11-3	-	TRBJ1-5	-	TGTGCTAGCAGTGACAGATATAGCAATCAGCCGCAGCATTTT	CASSDRYSNQPQHF
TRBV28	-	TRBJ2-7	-	TGTGACAGCAGTTTTGGGTACGAGCATTACTTC	CDSSFGYEHYF
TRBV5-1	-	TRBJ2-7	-	TGCGCTAGCAGCGCCAGGGGGGGGTCGACCTACGAGCAGTACTTC	CASSARGGSTYEQYF
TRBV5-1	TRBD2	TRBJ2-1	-	TGCGCCAGCAGCTTGACAGGCGGGACTAGATACAATGAGCAAATCTTC	CASSLTGGTRYNEQIF
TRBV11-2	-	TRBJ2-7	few	TGTGCCAGCTCTAACAGGAACTCCTACGAGCAGTACTTC	CASSNRNSYEQYF
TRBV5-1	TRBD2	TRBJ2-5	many	TGCGCCAGCTCCGGACTAGCGGATTACCAAGAGACCCAGTACTTC	CASSGLADYQETQYF
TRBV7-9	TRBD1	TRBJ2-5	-	TGTGTCAGCAGCTCCCAGGGGGAGATCCAGTACTTC	CVSSSQGEIQYF
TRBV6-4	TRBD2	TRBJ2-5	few	TGTGCCAGTGACAGGACTAGCGCGACGGAAGAGACTCAGTACTTC	CASDRTSATEETQYF
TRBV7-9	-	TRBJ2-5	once	TGTGCCAGCAGCCCCATGGGGGGAGACTACCAAGAGTCCCAGTACTTC	CASSPMGGDYQESQYF
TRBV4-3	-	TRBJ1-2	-	TGCGCCAGCAGCCAGGCAGGGGCAGGGAGGAACTACAGCTACATCTTC	CASSQAGAGRNYSYIF
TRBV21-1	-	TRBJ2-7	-	TGTGCCAAAATGGGACTAGCGGGATCCTACGAGCAGTACTTC	CAKMGLAGSYEQYF
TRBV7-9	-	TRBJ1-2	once	TGTGCCAGCGGATGGGATAGGGGGTTTCGTGGCTACACCTTC	CASGWDRGFRGYTF
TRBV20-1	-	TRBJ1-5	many	TGCAGTGCTAGGGCTTATAGCAATCAGCCCCAGCATTTT	CSARAYSNQPQHF
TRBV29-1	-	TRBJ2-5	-	TGCAGCGTTGAATCCGCGGCGGGTAGACCGGAGGCCCATTACTTC	CSVESAAGRPEAHYF
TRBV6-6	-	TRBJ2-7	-	TGTGCCAGCAGTTACCCAGAAGGGGGAGGAGGCGAGCAGTACTTC	CASSYPEGGGGEQYF
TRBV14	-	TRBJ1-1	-	TGTGCCAGCAGCCAAACAGGCCAGAAGACTGAAGTTTTCTTT	CASSQTGQKTEVFF
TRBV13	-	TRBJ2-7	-	TGTGCCAGCAGTTCCCTTACTTATTCGGGCGAGCAGTACTTC	CASSSLTYSGEQYF
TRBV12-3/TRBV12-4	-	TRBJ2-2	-	TGTGCCAGCAGCTTCCCCACGGGGGGCTTAGCGAACGCCTGTGAGCTGTTTTTT	CASSFPTGGLANACELFF
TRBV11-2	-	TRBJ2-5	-	TGTGCCAGCAGCTTAATAGGGGGTATGGGAGAGACACAGTACTTC	CASSLIGGMGETQYF
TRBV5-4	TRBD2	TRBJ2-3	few	TGTGCCAGCGGCCTGCTCGCGGGAGGGCCCACAGATACGCAGTATTTT	CASGLLAGGPTDTQYF
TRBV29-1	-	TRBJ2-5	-	TGCAGAGTTGAATCCACGGCGGGTAGGTCGGAGACCCAGTACTTC	CRVESTAGRSETQYF
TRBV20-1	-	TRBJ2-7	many	TGCAGTGCTAGAGATCGGGGAAACCCCTACGAGCAGTACTTC	CSARDRGNPYEQYF
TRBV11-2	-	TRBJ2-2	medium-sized	TGTGCCAGCAGCTTATCCCTCGCCGGGGAGCTGTTTTTT	CASSLSLAGELFF
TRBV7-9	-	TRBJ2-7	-	TGTGCCAGCAGCATCGACTTACTCCCCTACGAGCAGTACTTT	CASSIDLLPYEQYF
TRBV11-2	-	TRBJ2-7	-	TGTGCCAGCAGCCAAGGGCCTGGGGCCTATTACGAGCAGTATTTC	CASSQGPGAYYEQYF
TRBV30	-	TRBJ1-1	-	TGTGCCAGACAGAGTTTGAACACTGAAGCTTTCTTT	CARQSLNTEAFF
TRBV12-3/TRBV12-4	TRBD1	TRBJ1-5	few	TGTGCCAGCAGACAGACAGGGCTACCAAATCAGCCCCAGCATTTT	CASRQTGLPNQPQHF
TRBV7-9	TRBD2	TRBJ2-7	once	TGTGACAGCAGCCGGACTAGCGGGAGTTTCTACGAGCGGTACTTC	CDSSRTSGSFYERYF
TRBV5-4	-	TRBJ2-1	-	TGTGCCAGCAGCCCCTGCGGAGGGGGCAATGTGAATGAGCAGTTCTTC	CASSPCGGGNVNEQFF
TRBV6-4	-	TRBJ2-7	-	TGTGTCAGCAGTGAACGCGGGGATAGCTTCTACGAGCAGTACTTC	CVSSERGDSFYEQYF
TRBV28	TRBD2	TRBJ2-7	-	TGTGCCGGCAGCGGGGATCGCGCCTACGAGCAGTACTTC	CAGSGDRAYEQYF
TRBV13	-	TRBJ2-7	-	TGTGCCAGCAGCCGTTCCTACGAGCAGAACTTC	CASSRSYEQNF
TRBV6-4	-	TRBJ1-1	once	TGTGACAGCAGTGACTCCTGGGGTGGCAGCGAGGCTTTCTTT	CDSSDSWGGSEAFF
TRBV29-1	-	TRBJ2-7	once	TGCAACGTTGAAGATCCAGGACGGAGTTCCTACGAGCAGTACTTC	CNVEDPGRSSYEQYF